The present entry profiles one T cell receptor (beta chain) with its context. The CDR3 contains 12 residues. V lost 2 bases and J 6 bases, leaving 4 bases between the germline ends. In germline, CDR1 is MNHNY, CDR2 SVGAGI (reference sequence). The data derive from a study of blood T cell repertoires in COVID-19. Measured with immunoSEQ multiplex PCR; TCRdb has only the in-frame clones, and not every one. The sample gives 150,000 to 200,000 clones, approximately 88% of which show up once; 10% to 15% is in the top ten. Recovered participants had two consecutive negative NP/OP PCR tests, healthcare professional clearance, or symptom resolution.

The TCR sequence derives from a woman aged 60-75 years who had recovered from COVID-19. Specimen: PBMCs or T cells enriched from blood (not recorded which). This chain uses TRBV6-6 with TRBJ2-2, with D unresolved. The CDR3 region is CASSYRSGELFF. The CDR3 nucleotides are TGTGCCAGCAGTTACCGTTCCGGGGAGCTGTTTTTT.